This T cell receptor beta chain appears in the sequencing data of a study of beta chain features in type 1 diabetes. Reverse transcription of all isolated RNA meant that expressed TCRB transcripts were sequenced. Assay used: immunoSEQ multiplex PCR; TCRdb lists only in-frame clones, some missing. Counted here are some 900,000 clones, about a sixth occurring once; the ten biggest clones make up around 0.02%. The table lists this clone with a few counts. Its antigen is unknown. By way of CD45RO/CCR7/CD25/CD127/CD95/CD27, the CD4+ regulatory, stem cell-like memory, central memory and naive cells were sorted. Study outcomes and limitations: Moderately but significantly shorter TCRB CDR3s were found in Type 1 diabetes patients in all four CD4+ subsets. More deletions and fewer insertions at VDJ junctions were seen in type 1 diabetes patients.

This TCR came from a woman under 30 in good health. Sequenced sample: naive CD4+ T cells from blood.

The DNA for the CDR3 is TGTGCCAGCAGCTTGGCCATTTTGGGGAGTTATGGCTACACCTTC. Its protein product is CASSLAILGSYGYTF. This sequence joins TRBV4-2 and TRBJ1-2; D ambiguous. The CDR3 is 15 amino acids. Germline V CDR1 and CDR2: LGHNA, YNFKEQ. The V end was cut by 5 bases, the J end by 5 bases, with 18 bases between.